Listed here are 12 T cell receptor beta chains from one sample, sequenced in a study of blood T cell repertoires in COVID-19. Assay used: immunoSEQ multiplex PCR; TCRdb lists only in-frame clones, some missing. The repertoire consists of 110,000 or so clones, with 85% occurring once and the leading ten covering about 13%. The sample consisted of peripheral blood. The receptor set was obtained from a human donor in a cohort sampled during active COVID-19.

This chain links TRBV28 with TRBJ1-5, with D hard to call. The CDR3 extends over 12 amino acids. V dropped 3 bases and J dropped 7 bases, with 7 bases sitting between them. In germline, CDR1 is MDHEN, CDR2 SYDVKM. The CDR3, as DNA: TGTGCCAGCAGTTTTTATCTCCAGCCCCAGCATTTT. It is translated as CASSFYLQPQHF.

V and J are TRBV6-2 or TRBV6-3 and TRBJ2-5; possible D gene TRBD1, 6 bases. Trimming shortened V by 5 bases and J by 5 bases, and 24 bases separated the two germline ends. This CDR3 comprises 17 residues. Per germline, CDR1 MNHEY and CDR2 SVGEGT. In nucleotides, the CDR3 is TGTGCCAGCAGTCCGACGACGGCAGGGGTGGGGGTCGAGACCCAGTACTTC. The encoded protein is CASSPTTAGVGVETQYF.

This clone was found a few times. The rearrangement joins TRBV5-1 to TRBJ1-2; no clear D gene. V gave up 0 bases and J gave up 6 bases, with 18 bases separating them. Germline assignment: CDR1 SGHRS and CDR2 YFSETQ. The CDR3 is 16 residues long. The CDR3 loop is CASSLGTVVRKDGYTF. Written as DNA, the CDR3 is TGCGCCAGCAGCTTGGGCACAGTGGTTCGGAAAGATGGCTACACCTTC.

The V call is TRBV9, the J call TRBJ2-2; D may be TRBD1 (6 bases). This CDR3 region has 13 residues. Germline CDR1 is SGDLS and CDR2 is YYNGEE. Trimming took off 3 bases at V and 6 bases at J, with 9 bases between the two ends. The CDR3 loop reads CASSETGPGELFF. CDR3 coding DNA: TGTGCCAGCAGCGAAACAGGGCCCGGGGAGCTGTTTTTT.

This chain uses TRBV6-5 with TRBJ1-1, with TRBD1 matching over 9 bases. This CDR3 is built from 15 residues. The ends lost 7 bases at V and 2 bases at J; junction bases unmatched: 8. The germline V gene encodes CDR1 MNHEY and CDR2 SVGAGI. This CDR3 is CASKPGQGSNTEAFF. The CDR3 DNA reads as TGTGCCAGCAAACCGGGACAGGGTAGTAACACTGAAGCTTTCTTT.

This clone was seen a few times. V and J are TRBV11-3 and TRBJ2-1; D remains ambiguous. The CDR3 has 13 residues. The germline V gene has CDR1 SGHNT and CDR2 YENEEA. Trimming removed 5 bases from V and 3 bases from J, with 8 bases in between. For the CDR3, the DNA is TGTGCCAGCAGCCCGACGGGCTACAATGAGCAGTTCTTC. It encodes CASSPTGYNEQFF.

V and J are TRBV4-1 and TRBJ1-5; the D gene is possibly TRBD1 (6 bases). Germline values: CDR1 MGHRA, CDR2 YSYEKL. V lost 6 bases to trimming and J lost 4 bases, with 16 bases between them. The CDR3 runs 15 residues. The CDR3 region has the DNA TGCGCCAGCAGTATAGGGGGGGGTTGGAATCAGCCCCAGCATTTT. As protein: CASSIGGGWNQPQHF.

The genes are TRBV6-5 and TRBJ2-1; D possibly corresponds to TRBD1 (6 bases). Germline V lookup: CDR1 MNHEY, CDR2 SVGAGI. The CDR3 contains 11 residues. Trimming cost V 4 bases and J 13 bases, with 11 bases left between them. CDR3 nucleotides: TGTGCCAGCAGTTCCTACAGGGAACAGTTCTTC. It specifies CASSSYREQFF.

V and J are TRBV7-2 and TRBJ2-3, with 8 bases that match TRBD2. Trimming removed 6 bases from V and 4 bases from J; junction bases left unmatched: 15. This CDR3 has 17 residues. The germline V gene encodes CDR1 SGHTA and CDR2 FQGNSA. The CDR3 loop reads CASSQNRGGMEPDTQYF. CDR3 bases: TGTGCCAGCAGTCAAAATCGGGGGGGCATGGAGCCAGATACGCAGTATTTT. Drawing the rest from reference TRBV7-2 and TRBJ2-3, the complete variable domain is GAGVSQSPSNKVTEKGKDVELRCDPISGHTALYWYRQSLGQGLEFLIYFQGNSAPDKSGLPSDRFSAERTGGSVSTLTIQRTQQEDSAVYLCASSQNRGGMEPDTQYFGPGTRLTVL.

This clone was observed once. This rearrangement joins TRBV5-1 to TRBJ1-2; the D gene is possibly TRBD1 (5 bases). The germline V gene has CDR1 SGHRS and CDR2 YFSETQ. This CDR3 region has 17 residues. Trimming pared 1 base from V and 2 bases from J, leaving 18 bases between. The CDR3 region has the DNA TGCGCCAGCAGCTTGTATATAAAGGATAGGGGCAACTATGGCTACACCTTC. This sequence encodes CASSLYIKDRGNYGYTF.

V is TRBV28 and J is TRBJ2-1; D possibly corresponds to TRBD2 (7 bases). Trimming cost V 7 bases and J 2 bases, with 15 bases left between them. This CDR3 spans 15 amino acids. Germline values: CDR1 MDHEN, CDR2 SYDVKM. CDR3 DNA sequence: TGTGCCAGCACCACCCCCGGGGGGCCCTACAATGAGCAGTTCTTC. Translation: CASTTPGGPYNEQFF.

The chain couples TRBV2 to TRBJ1-4; D may be TRBD1 (5 bases). The germline V gene encodes CDR1 SNHLY and CDR2 FYNNEI. CDR3 length: 13 residues. V gave up 8 bases and J gave up 5 bases, with 12 bases separating them. The CDR3 loop reads CASLGLLNEKLFF. The CDR3 DNA reads TGTGCCAGCTTGGGACTGCTAAATGAAAAACTGTTTTTT.